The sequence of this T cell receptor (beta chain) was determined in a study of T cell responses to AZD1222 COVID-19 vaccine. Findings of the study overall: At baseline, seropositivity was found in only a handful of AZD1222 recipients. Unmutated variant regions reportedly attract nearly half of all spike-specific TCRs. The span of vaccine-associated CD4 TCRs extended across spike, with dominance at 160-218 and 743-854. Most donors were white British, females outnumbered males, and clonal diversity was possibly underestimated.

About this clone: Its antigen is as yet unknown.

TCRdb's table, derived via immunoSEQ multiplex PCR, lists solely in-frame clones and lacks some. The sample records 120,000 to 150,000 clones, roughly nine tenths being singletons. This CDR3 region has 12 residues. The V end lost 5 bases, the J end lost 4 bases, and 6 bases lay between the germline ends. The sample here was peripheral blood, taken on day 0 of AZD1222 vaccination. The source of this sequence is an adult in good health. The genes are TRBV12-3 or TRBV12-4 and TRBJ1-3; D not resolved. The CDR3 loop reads CASSPVGNTIYF. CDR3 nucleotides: TGTGCCAGCAGTCCCGTCGGAAACACCATATATTTT.